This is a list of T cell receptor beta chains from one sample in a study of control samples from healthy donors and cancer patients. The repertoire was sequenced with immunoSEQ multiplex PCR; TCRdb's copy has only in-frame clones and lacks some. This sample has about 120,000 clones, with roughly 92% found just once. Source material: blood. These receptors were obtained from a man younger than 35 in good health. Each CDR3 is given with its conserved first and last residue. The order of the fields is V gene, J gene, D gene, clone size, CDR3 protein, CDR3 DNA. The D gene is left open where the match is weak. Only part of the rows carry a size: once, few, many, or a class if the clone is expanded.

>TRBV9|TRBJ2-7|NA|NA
CASSVGVTGNYEQYF
TGTGCCAGCAGCGTAGGTGTAACAGGGAACTACGAGCAGTACTTC
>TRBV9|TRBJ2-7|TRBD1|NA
CASSVARDSPSYEQYF
TGTGCCAGCAGCGTAGCTAGGGACAGTCCTTCCTACGAGCAGTACTTC
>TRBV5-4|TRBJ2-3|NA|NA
CASSQRGQSTDTQYF
TGTGCCAGCAGCCAGCGGGGACAGAGCACAGATACGCAGTATTTT
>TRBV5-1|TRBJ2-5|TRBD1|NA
CASSTPGTGEETQYF
TGCGCCAGCAGCACTCCCGGGACAGGAGAAGAGACCCAGTACTTC
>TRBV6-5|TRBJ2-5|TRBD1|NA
CASNPAGGSQETQYF
TGTGCCAGCAACCCGGCAGGGGGATCCCAAGAGACCCAGTACTTC
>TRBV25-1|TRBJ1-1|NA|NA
CASSGQQGLREDTEAFF
TGTGCCAGCAGTGGCCAACAGGGTCTTAGGGAGGACACTGAAGCTTTCTTT
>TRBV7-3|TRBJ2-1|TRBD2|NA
CASSHSGGAPNEQFF
TGTGCCAGCAGCCATAGCGGGGGGGCCCCCAATGAGCAGTTCTTC
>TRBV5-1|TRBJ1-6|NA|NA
CASSPLSPQGYNSPLHF
TGCGCCAGCAGCCCGCTTTCCCCCCAGGGTTATAATTCACCCCTCCACTTT
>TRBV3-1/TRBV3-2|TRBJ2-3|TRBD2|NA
CASSQEPAGGLDTQYF
TGTGCCAGCAGCCAAGAACCAGCGGGGGGCCTGGATACGCAGTATTTT
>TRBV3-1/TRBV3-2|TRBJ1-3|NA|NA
CASSPTGGSGNTIYF
TGTGCCAGCAGCCCCACCGGCGGCAGTGGAAACACCATATATTTT
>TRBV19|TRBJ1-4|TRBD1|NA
CASSGTDKEKLFF
TGTGCCAGTTCCGGGACAGATAAAGAAAAACTGTTTTTT
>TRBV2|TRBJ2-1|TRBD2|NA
CASRRLAGGPYEQFF
TGTGCCAGCAGGAGACTAGCGGGGGGCCCTTATGAGCAGTTCTTC
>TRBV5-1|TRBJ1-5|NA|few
CASSSDPNQPQHF
TGCGCCAGCAGTTCCGACCCCAATCAGCCCCAGCATTTT
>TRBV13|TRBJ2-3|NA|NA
CASSSGRYTDTQYF
TGTGCCAGCAGCTCCGGCAGATACACAGATACGCAGTATTTT
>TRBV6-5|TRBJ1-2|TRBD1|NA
CASSRTGHGYTF
TGTGCCAGCAGTAGGACAGGCCATGGCTACACCTTC
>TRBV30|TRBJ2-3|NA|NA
CAWTLDSRTDTQYF
TGTGCCTGGACCCTAGACAGCCGCACAGATACGCAGTATTTT
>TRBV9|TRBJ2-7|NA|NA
CASSLSNTFTYEQYF
TGTGCCAGCAGCCTGAGTAATACCTTTACCTACGAGCAGTACTTC
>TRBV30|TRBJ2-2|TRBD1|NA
CARILNTGPGQVGTGELFF
TGTGCCCGGATACTGAACACAGGACCCGGACAGGTCGGCACCGGGGAGCTGTTTTTT
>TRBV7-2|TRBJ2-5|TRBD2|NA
CASSSGLASQETQYF
TGTGCCAGCAGCTCCGGACTAGCCTCTCAAGAGACCCAGTACTTC
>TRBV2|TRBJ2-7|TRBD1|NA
CASPKRTGKTYEQYF
TGTGCCAGCCCAAAAAGGACAGGGAAAACCTACGAGCAGTACTTC
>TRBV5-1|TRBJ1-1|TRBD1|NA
CATRTGQGWDTEAFF
TGCGCCACCCGGACAGGCCAAGGTTGGGACACTGAAGCTTTCTTT
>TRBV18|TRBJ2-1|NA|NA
CASSPSGKRIGNEQFF
TGTGCCAGCTCACCGTCAGGGAAACGGATTGGCAATGAGCAGTTCTTC
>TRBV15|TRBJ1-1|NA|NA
CATSRGLGGNEAFF
TGTGCCACCAGCAGAGGCCTGGGGGGGAATGAAGCTTTCTTT
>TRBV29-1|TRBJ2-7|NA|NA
CSVAGANYEQYF
TGCAGCGTTGCCGGGGCCAACTACGAGCAGTACTTC
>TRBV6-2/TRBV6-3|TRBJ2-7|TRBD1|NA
CASSYPGDRGRQYF
TGTGCCAGCAGTTACCCCGGGGACAGGGGCCGGCAGTACTTC
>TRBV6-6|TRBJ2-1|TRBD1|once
CASSYSRDRGNEQFF
TGTGCCAGCAGTTACTCGAGGGACAGGGGCAATGAGCAGTTCTTC